Reported below is one T cell receptor beta chain. The target antigen is unknown. The data stem from a study of cytomegalovirus exposure and HLA in healthy donors. PCR was performed using 60 Vbeta and 13 Jbeta primers. Here immunoSEQ multiplex PCR was the method, and the copy in TCRdb shows in-frame clones only, minus some. The data show fewer than 250,000 clones, under 85% seen once. Study outcomes and limitations: Other equally common chains were less clonally expanded than HLA-associated TCR beta chains, a later analysis showed. Earlier analysis found most TCR beta V segments productive about 90% or about 30% of the time. The authors listed approximately 150 TCR beta chains as cytomegalovirus-associated. Accurate prediction of most subjects' HLA-A and HLA-B alleles from TCR beta sequences was reported.

Germline values: CDR1 SGDLS, CDR2 YYNGEE. This CDR3 is built from 15 residues. Trimming at V came to 3 bases and at J to 2 bases, leaving 7 bases not matched to a gene. Material for sequencing was PBMCs. This sequence was found in a woman aged 45-65 years in good health and CMV-seropositive. The rearrangement links TRBV9 to TRBJ2-7, with 8 bases that match TRBD1. In nucleotides, the CDR3 is TGTGCCAGCAGCGCTTCCGGACAGGGCCCCTACGAGCAGTACTTC. Protein: CASSASGQGPYEQYF.